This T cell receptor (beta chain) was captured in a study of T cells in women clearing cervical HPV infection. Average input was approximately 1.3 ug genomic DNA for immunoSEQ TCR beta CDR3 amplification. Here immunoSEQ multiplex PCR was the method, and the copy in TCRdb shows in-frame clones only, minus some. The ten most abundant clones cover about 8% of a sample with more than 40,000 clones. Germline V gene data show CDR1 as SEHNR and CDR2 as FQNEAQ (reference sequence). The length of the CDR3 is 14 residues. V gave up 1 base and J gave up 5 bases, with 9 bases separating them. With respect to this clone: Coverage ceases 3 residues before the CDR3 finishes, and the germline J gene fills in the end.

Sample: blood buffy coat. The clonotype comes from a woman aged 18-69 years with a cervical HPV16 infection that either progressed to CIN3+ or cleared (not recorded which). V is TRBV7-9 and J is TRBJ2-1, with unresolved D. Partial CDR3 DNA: TGTGCCAGCAGCTTAGACATTTCCCACAATGAG. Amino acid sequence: CASSLDISHNE. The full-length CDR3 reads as CASSLDISHNEQFF.